One sample yielded the 30 T cell receptor beta chains listed below, sequenced in a study of OX40 agonist ivuxolimab in advanced cancers. This table comes from immunoSEQ multiplex PCR, and its TCRdb copy is limited to in-frame clones, with some not included. The repertoire holds approximately 66,000 clones, with roughly 80% as singletons. The sample was CD4+ or CD8+ T cells sorted from blood, taken in a trial of the OX40 agonist ivuxolimab. These receptors were obtained from an adult with an advanced solid tumor such as melanoma, head and neck, liver or kidney cancer.

The chain employs TRBV7-2 and TRBJ1-5; maybe TRBD1 (6 bases). V shed 3 bases and J shed 7 bases, with 16 bases lying between them. The germline CDR1 and CDR2 sequences are SGHTA and FQGNSA. CDR3 length: 15 amino acids. The CDR3 reads CASSFGWGAEQPQHF. Here the CDR3 DNA reads TGTGCCAGCAGCTTTGGGTGGGGGGCAGAACAGCCCCAGCATTTT.

This clone has more than one count but fewer than ten. The chain carries TRBV6-1 and TRBJ1-2; D is possibly TRBD1 (6 bases). The CDR3 contains 13 residues. The germline gives CDR1 MNHNS, CDR2 SASEGT. V was cut by 6 bases and J by 8 bases, with 16 bases left in between. CDR3 sequence: CASSRGSGGGYTF. CDR3 DNA sequence: TGTGCCAGCAGCCGGGGCTCGGGGGGCGGCTACACCTTC.

The V call is TRBV30, the J call TRBJ1-3; a possible D gene is TRBD1 (6 bases). The CDR3 has 13 amino acids. The V gene lost 5 bases and the J gene lost 2 bases, with 10 bases spanning the gap. Germline CDR1 and CDR2: GTSNPN and SVGIG (reference sequence). The CDR3 region has the DNA TGTGCCTGGGAAACAGGGACTGGAAACACCATATATTTT. It specifies CAWETGTGNTIYF. The whole variable domain, remainder taken from reference TRBV30 and TRBJ1-3, is SQTIHQWPATLVQPVGSPLSLECTVEGTSNPNLYWYRQAAGRGLQLLFYSVGIGQISSEVPQNLSASRPQDRQFILSSKKLLLSDSGFYLCAWETGTGNTIYFGEGSWLTVV.

V is TRBV7-2 and J is TRBJ2-7; D is undetermined. The germline V and J ends were trimmed by 1 base and 2 bases, with 6 bases remaining between them. Germline V CDR1 and CDR2: SGHTA, FQGNSA. The CDR3 runs to 13 residues. The CDR3 DNA reads TGTGCCAGCAGCTTAGACCAAACCTACGAGCAGTACTTC. Amino acid sequence: CASSLDQTYEQYF.

The chain uses TRBV7-9 and TRBJ2-7, with no clear D. Trimming took 2 bases from V and 8 from J, leaving 10 bases between them. Germline CDR1 reads SEHNR; CDR2 reads FQNEAQ (reference sequence). The CDR3 spans 12 residues. In DNA form, the CDR3 reads TGTGCCAGCAGCTTAAGTAAGGGTAAGCAGTACTTC. It specifies CASSLSKGKQYF.

The rearrangement joins TRBV7-2 to TRBJ2-1; TRBD2 aligns across 8 bases. J lost 7 bases, V lost 1 base, and 0 bases had no gene match. This CDR3 region has 13 residues. Germline assignment: CDR1 SGHTA and CDR2 FQGNSA. CDR3 residues: CASSLGLANEQFF. The CDR3 DNA is TGTGCCAGCAGCTTAGGACTAGCGAATGAGCAGTTCTTC.

V gene TRBV5-6 combines with J gene TRBJ1-4; 7 nucleotides line up with TRBD1. Trimming removed 3 bases from V and 4 bases from J; junction bases left unmatched: 3. Germline V lookup: CDR1 SGHDT, CDR2 YYEEEE. The CDR3 covers 14 residues. The CDR3 DNA reads as TGTGCCAGCAGCTCGGGACAGTATAATGAAAAACTGTTTTTT. It encodes CASSSGQYNEKLFF.

The chain employs TRBV4-2 and TRBJ2-2; tentatively, D is TRBD2 (5 bases). This CDR3 is 15 amino acids long. Germline CDR1 is LGHNA and CDR2 is YNFKEQ. V lost 2 bases and J 6 bases, leaving 13 bases between the germline ends. The CDR3 loop is CASSQPGDGSGELFF. As DNA, the CDR3 is TGTGCCAGCAGCCAACCCGGGGATGGGTCCGGGGAGCTGTTTTTT.

A single count supports this clone. The chain uses TRBV29-1 and TRBJ1-4; D may be TRBD1 (6 bases). Germline V gives CDR1 SQVTM, CDR2 ANQGSEA. The V gene lost 7 bases and the J gene lost 8 bases, with 17 bases spanning the gap. The CDR3 contains 13 residues. The CDR3 sequence: CSACGQIGEKLFF. Written as DNA, the CDR3 is TGCAGCGCATGCGGACAGATAGGAGAAAAACTGTTTTTT.

This chain joins TRBV5-1 and TRBJ2-2; 8 bases match TRBD1. V was pared by 5 bases and J by 4 bases, with 4 bases of the junction left unmatched. CDR1 and CDR2 (germline): SGHRS, YFSETQ. The CDR3 is 14 residues long. The CDR3 DNA reads TGCGCCAGCAGGACAGGGGCGGCCACCGGGGAGCTGTTTTTT. This translates into CASRTGAATGELFF.

The V and J genes are TRBV18 and TRBJ2-3; D not resolved. The CDR3 runs to 13 residues. V shed 6 bases and J shed 3 bases, with 10 bases lying between them. Germline V gives CDR1 KGHSH, CDR2 LQKENI. The CDR3 nucleotides are TGTGCCAGCTCCCAGGTGGAGACAGATACGCAGTATTTT. Its translation: CASSQVETDTQYF.

The genes are TRBV5-4 and TRBJ2-3; 9 nucleotides match TRBD1. Germline values: CDR1 SGHNT, CDR2 YYREEE (reference sequence). The CDR3 loop spans 14 amino acids. V lost 4 bases and J lost 4; bases outside the gene matches: 4. Here the CDR3 DNA reads TGTGCCAGCAGCCCGGACAGGGGTGCAGATACGCAGTATTTT. Encoded protein: CASSPDRGADTQYF.

The chain joins TRBV11-1 to TRBJ2-6, with unresolved D. CDR1 is SGHAT and CDR2 is FQDESV in the germline V gene (reference sequence). This CDR3 has 15 residues. V gave up 5 bases and J gave up 0 bases, with 8 bases separating them. CDR3 nucleotide sequence: TGTGCCAGCAGCCCCTGGAGCTCTGGGGCCAACGTCCTGACTTTC. This sequence encodes CASSPWSSGANVLTF. The full variable domain, completed using reference TRBV11-1 and TRBJ2-6, is EAEVAQSPRYKITEKSQAVAFWCDPISGHATLYWYRQILGQGPELLVQFQDESVVDDSQLPKDRFSAERLKGVDSTLKIQPAELGDSAMYLCASSPWSSGANVLTFGAGSRLTVL.

The V call is TRBV27, the J call TRBJ1-1; D unclear. There are 13 residues in the CDR3. Germline V gene lookup returns CDR1 MNHEY and CDR2 SMNVEV (reference sequence). The V end lost 6 bases, the J end lost 1 base, and 9 bases lay between the germline ends. The CDR3 sequence is CASRRPWNTEAFF. CDR3 sequence (DNA): TGTGCCAGCAGAAGACCGTGGAACACTGAAGCTTTCTTT.

The V and J genes are TRBV5-1 and TRBJ1-2; D remains unclear. The V end was cut by 4 bases, the J end by 1 base, with 17 bases between. This CDR3 region has 16 residues. Germline V gives CDR1 SGHRS, CDR2 YFSETQ. CDR3 nucleotide sequence: TGCGCCAGCAGCCTCCAAGGGTCAGGCCGTAACTATGGCTACACCTTC. Translated: CASSLQGSGRNYGYTF. Full variable domain (outside the CDR3, taken from reference TRBV5-1 and TRBJ1-2): KAGVTQTPRYLIKTRGQQVTLSCSPISGHRSVSWYQQTPGQGLQFLFEYFSETQRNKGNFPGRFSGRQFSNSRSEMNVSTLELGDSALYLCASSLQGSGRNYGYTFGSGTRLTVV.

With respect to this clone: Other DNA sequences in the sample encode the same CDR3. CDR3: CASSYRHKNTEAFF. The CDR3 region has the DNA TGTGCCAGCAGTTACCGACATAAGAACACTGAAGCTTTCTTT. The V gene is TRBV6-5, the J gene TRBJ1-1, with D uncertain. Germline CDR1 and CDR2: MNHEY and SVGAGI. This CDR3 is 14 amino acids long. Deletions cut 2 bases from V and 1 base from J, with 8 bases between.

This chain connects TRBV7-9 to TRBJ2-2; D gene uncertain. Germline V CDR1 and CDR2: SEHNR, FQNEAQ (reference sequence). CDR3 length equals 16 residues. V was shortened by 5 bases and J by 2 bases, with 15 bases between the two germline ends. CDR3 nucleotide sequence: TGTGCCAGCAGCGCCACGCGGACCACCAACACCGGGGAGCTGTTTTTT. This translates into CASSATRTTNTGELFF.

This clone appeared a few times. The chain joins TRBV5-1 to TRBJ1-2, with 8 bases aligning to TRBD1. Germline V lookup: CDR1 SGHRS, CDR2 YFSETQ. J was trimmed by 4 bases and V by 4 bases; bases with no gene match: 3. CDR3 size: 13 residues. CDR3 residues: CASSAQGAYGYTF. The CDR3, as DNA: TGCGCCAGCAGCGCGCAGGGGGCCTATGGCTACACCTTC.

The chain is built from TRBV10-3 and TRBJ1-2; D remains ambiguous. Per germline, CDR1 ENHRY and CDR2 SYGVKD. The CDR3 runs 16 residues. V lost 0 bases to trimming and J lost 1 base, with 12 bases between them. CDR3 DNA sequence: TGTGCCATCAGTGAGTCGACGGCAGGAGATAACTATGGCTACACCTTC. Translated, it gives CAISESTAGDNYGYTF.

This chain uses TRBV29-1 with TRBJ2-7, with D possibly being TRBD1 (5 bases). Trimming stripped 4 bases from V and 3 bases from J, with 10 bases between. CDR3 length equals 12 residues. CDR1 is SQVTM, CDR2 ANQGSEA, per germline. The CDR3 DNA reads TGCAGCGTTGGAAACAGGATCTACGAGCAGTACTTC. This gives the protein CSVGNRIYEQYF.

This sequence joins TRBV5-6 and TRBJ1-6; perhaps TRBD1 as D (5 bases). The CDR3 totals 17 residues. Germline V gene data show CDR1 as SGHDT and CDR2 as YYEEEE. V lost 3 bases to trimming and J lost 4 bases, with 17 bases between them. This CDR3 reads CASSSWGLGGYNSPLHF. CDR3 coding DNA: TGTGCCAGCAGCTCGTGGGGATTGGGGGGATATAATTCACCCCTCCACTTT.

Here the CDR3 reads CASSGIPGTGGTEAFF. The CDR3 DNA is TGCGCCAGCAGCGGAATACCCGGGACAGGGGGGACTGAAGCTTTCTTT. The rearrangement links TRBV5-1 to TRBJ1-1; 11 nucleotides agree with TRBD1. Germline CDR1 and CDR2: SGHRS and YFSETQ. V shed 4 bases and J 5 bases; nucleotides not matched to a gene: 10. This CDR3 region has 16 residues. Full variable domain (rest looked up from reference TRBV5-1 and TRBJ1-1): KAGVTQTPRYLIKTRGQQVTLSCSPISGHRSVSWYQQTPGQGLQFLFEYFSETQRNKGNFPGRFSGRQFSNSRSEMNVSTLELGDSALYLCASSGIPGTGGTEAFFGQGTRLTVV.

J is TRBJ2-3 and V is TRBV5-1; maybe TRBD2 (5 bases). Germline V lookup: CDR1 SGHRS, CDR2 YFSETQ. Trimming pared 6 bases from V and 5 bases from J, leaving 13 bases between. This CDR3 region has 13 residues. CDR3 loop: CASNRGLGDTQYF. CDR3 in DNA: TGCGCCAGCAACCGAGGGCTCGGAGATACGCAGTATTTT.

The rearrangement links TRBV5-1 to TRBJ2-7, with TRBD2 identical over 12 bases. Trimming at V came to 0 bases and at J to 5 bases, leaving 6 bases not matched to a gene. There are 16 residues in the CDR3. CDR1 and CDR2 (germline): SGHRS, YFSETQ. The CDR3 sequence is CASSLALAGGADEQYF. In DNA, the CDR3 is TGCGCCAGCAGCTTGGCCCTAGCGGGGGGGGCGGACGAGCAGTACTTC.

The rearrangement uses TRBV9 and TRBJ2-7; either TRBD1 or TRBD2 may supply D (5 bases each). Germline V gene data show CDR1 as SGDLS and CDR2 as YYNGEE. The CDR3 loop spans 15 amino acids. Trimming cost V 2 bases and J 0 bases, with 12 bases left between them. The CDR3 DNA reads as TGTGCCAGCAGCGTGGGGGACGCAATCTCCTACGAGCAGTACTTC. It translates to CASSVGDAISYEQYF.

This chain uses TRBV27 with TRBJ1-2; TRBD1 aligns across 8 bases. The V and J ends lost 6 bases and 8 bases, in that order; junction bases with no gene match: 2. The CDR3 totals 11 residues. From germline, CDR1 is MNHEY and CDR2 SMNVEV (reference sequence). The CDR3 DNA is TGTGCCAGCAGGGACAGGGCCGGCTACACCTTC. This gives the protein CASRDRAGYTF.

The chain employs TRBV2 and TRBJ1-6; D possibly corresponds to TRBD1 (5 bases). The length of the CDR3 is 18 residues. Trimming took off 9 bases at V and 6 bases at J, with 27 bases between the two ends. CDR1 is SNHLY, CDR2 FYNNEI, per germline. CDR3 bases: TGTGCCAGGAAGGACCGGTTGGGACGCCCGGTAAGTAATTCACCCCTCCACTTT. Its protein product is CARKDRLGRPVSNSPLHF.

V usage is TRBV4-1 and J usage is TRBJ2-5, with 10 bases identical to TRBD2. With V trimmed by 2 bases and J by 4 bases, 10 bases remained unmatched. The CDR3 has 17 residues. The germline V gene has CDR1 MGHRA and CDR2 YSYEKL. CDR3 amino acids: CASSQSRSGGERETQYF. The DNA of the CDR3 is TGCGCCAGCAGCCAAAGTCGAAGCGGGGGGGAACGAGAGACCCAGTACTTC.

The chain recombines TRBV27 with TRBJ2-5, with 10 bases lining up with TRBD1. The germline V gene encodes CDR1 MNHEY and CDR2 SMNVEV (reference sequence). V shed 6 bases and J 4 bases; nucleotides not matched to a gene: 8. This CDR3 spans 15 amino acids. The DNA of the CDR3 is TGTGCCAGCAGACGTCATGGACAGGGGGGAGAGACCCAGTACTTC. Protein product: CASRRHGQGGETQYF.

The chain is built from TRBV5-1 and TRBJ1-2; D remains ambiguous. Germline V gene sequence: CDR1 SGHRS, CDR2 YFSETQ. This CDR3 has 15 amino acids. V lost 0 bases to trimming and J lost 6 bases, with 15 bases between them. The CDR3 nucleotides read TGCGCCAGCAGCTTGGCCCAGAACCGTCCCCATGGCTACACCTTC. Translating gives CASSLAQNRPHGYTF.